This T cell receptor beta chain appears in the sequencing data of a study of T-cell memory formation after mild COVID-19. Study-level information: Most TCR clusters belonged to a single donor. Study outcomes and limitations: Some SARS-CoV-2-responding clones were already detected in memory before infection. Clones that got smaller from day 15 to 85 had even CD4/CD8, while clones growing later tipped toward CD4+. CM and EM subsets held most contracting CD4+ clones; EMRA held CD8+ ones.

A note on this clonotype: The antigen remains undetermined.

Via MiXCR, TCRdb re-called the 5' RACE reads, giving one row per CDR3 protein. The sample has more than 350,000 distinct CDR3 sequences, roughly 15% seen once. The CDR3 has 16 amino acids. Per the germline V gene, CDR1 is MNHEY and CDR2 is SVGAGI. J was trimmed by 4 bases and V by 6 bases; bases with no gene match: 9. Sequences were obtained from PBMCs or a T cell subset sorted from them (not recorded which). This sequence joins TRBV6-5 and TRBJ2-6, with TRBD1 matching over 7 bases. The clonotype was recovered from a man in his late teens or twenties who had mild COVID-19 (a few samples of this study predate the infection). Cell type and time point are not known. The CDR3 coding sequence is TGTGCCAGCAGCTGGACAGGAGCGCCCGGGGCCAACGTCCTGACTTTC. It is translated as CASSWTGAPGANVLTF.